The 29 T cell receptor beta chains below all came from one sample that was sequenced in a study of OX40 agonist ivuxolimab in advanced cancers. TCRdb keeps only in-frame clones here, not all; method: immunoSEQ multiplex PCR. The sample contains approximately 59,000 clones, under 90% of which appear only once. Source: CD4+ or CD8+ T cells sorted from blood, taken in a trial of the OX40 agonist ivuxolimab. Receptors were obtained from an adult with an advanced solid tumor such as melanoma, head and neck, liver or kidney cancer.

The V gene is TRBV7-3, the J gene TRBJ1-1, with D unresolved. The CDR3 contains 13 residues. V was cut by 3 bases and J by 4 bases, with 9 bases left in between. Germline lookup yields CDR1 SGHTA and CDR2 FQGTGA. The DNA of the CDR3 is TGTGCCAGCAGCTTCACCCCTGGCACTGAAGCTTTCTTT. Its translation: CASSFTPGTEAFF.

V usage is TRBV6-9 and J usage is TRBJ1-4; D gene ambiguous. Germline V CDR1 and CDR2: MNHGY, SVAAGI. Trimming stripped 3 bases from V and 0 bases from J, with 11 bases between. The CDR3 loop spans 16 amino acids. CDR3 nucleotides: TGTGCCAGCAGTTACCCCACAGCCGCAACTAATGAAAAACTGTTTTTT. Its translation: CASSYPTAATNEKLFF.

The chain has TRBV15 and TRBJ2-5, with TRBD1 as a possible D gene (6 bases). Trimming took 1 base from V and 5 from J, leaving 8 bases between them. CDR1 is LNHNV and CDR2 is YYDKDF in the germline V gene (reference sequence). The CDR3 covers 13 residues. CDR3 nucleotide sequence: TGTGCCACCAGCAGAGTGGGGGCGGAGACCCAGTACTTC. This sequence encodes CATSRVGAETQYF.

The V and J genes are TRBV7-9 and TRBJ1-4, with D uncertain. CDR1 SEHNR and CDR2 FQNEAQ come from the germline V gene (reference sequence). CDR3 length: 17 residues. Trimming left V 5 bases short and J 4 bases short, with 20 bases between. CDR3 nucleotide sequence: TGTGCCAGCAGCCAAGGTTCCTCAGGCGGGGTTAATGAAAAACTGTTTTTT. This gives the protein CASSQGSSGGVNEKLFF.

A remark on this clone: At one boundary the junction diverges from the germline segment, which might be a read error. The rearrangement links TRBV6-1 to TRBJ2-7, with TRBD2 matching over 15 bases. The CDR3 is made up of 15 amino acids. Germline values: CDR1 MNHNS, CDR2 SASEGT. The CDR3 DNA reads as TGTGCCAGCAGAGAAGGACTAGCGGGAGGGTACGAGCAGTACTTC. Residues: CASREGLAGGYEQYF.

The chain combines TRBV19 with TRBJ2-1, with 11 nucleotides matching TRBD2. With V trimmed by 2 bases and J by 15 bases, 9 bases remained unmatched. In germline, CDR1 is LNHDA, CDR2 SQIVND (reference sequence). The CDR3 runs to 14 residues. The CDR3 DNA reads TGTGCCAGTAGTATAATAGCGGGGGGGCGGGTCCTGTTCTTC. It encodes CASSIIAGGRVLFF.

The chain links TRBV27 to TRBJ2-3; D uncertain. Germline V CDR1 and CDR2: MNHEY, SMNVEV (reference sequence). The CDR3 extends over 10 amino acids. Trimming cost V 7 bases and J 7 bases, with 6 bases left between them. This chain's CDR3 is CASNQYTQYF. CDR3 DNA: TGTGCCAGCAACCAATATACGCAGTATTTT.

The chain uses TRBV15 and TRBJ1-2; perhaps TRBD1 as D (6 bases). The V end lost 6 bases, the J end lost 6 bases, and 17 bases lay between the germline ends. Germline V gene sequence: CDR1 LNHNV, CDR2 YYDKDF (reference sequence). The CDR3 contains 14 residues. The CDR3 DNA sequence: TGTGCCACCAGAAGGACAGAACAGGTAGATGGCTACACCTTC. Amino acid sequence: CATRRTEQVDGYTF.

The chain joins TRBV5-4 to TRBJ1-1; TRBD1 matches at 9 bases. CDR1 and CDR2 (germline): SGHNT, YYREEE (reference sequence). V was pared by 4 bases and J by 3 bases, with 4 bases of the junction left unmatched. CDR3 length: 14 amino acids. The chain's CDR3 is CASSPDRGYTEAFF. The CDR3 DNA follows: TGTGCCAGCAGCCCCGACAGGGGGTACACTGAAGCTTTCTTT.

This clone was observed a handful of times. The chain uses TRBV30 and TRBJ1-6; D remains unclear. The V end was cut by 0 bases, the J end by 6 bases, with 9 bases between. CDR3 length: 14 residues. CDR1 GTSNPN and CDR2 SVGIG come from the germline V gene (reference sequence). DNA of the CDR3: TGTGCCTGGAGTGTCGGGCTGATTAATTCACCCCTCCACTTT. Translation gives CAWSVGLINSPLHF.

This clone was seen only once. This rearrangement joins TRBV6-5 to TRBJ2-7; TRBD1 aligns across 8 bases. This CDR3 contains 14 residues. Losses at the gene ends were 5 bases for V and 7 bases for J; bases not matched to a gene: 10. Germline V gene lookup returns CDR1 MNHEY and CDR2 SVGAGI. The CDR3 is CASSRGDRHGEQYF. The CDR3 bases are TGTGCCAGCAGTCGCGGGGACAGGCATGGGGAGCAGTACTTC.

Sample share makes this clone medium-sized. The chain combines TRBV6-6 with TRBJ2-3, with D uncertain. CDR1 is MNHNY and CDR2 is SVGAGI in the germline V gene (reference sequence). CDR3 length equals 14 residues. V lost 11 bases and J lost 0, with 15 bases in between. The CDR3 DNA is TGTGCCTCCCGGTCGGGTACTAGCACAGATACGCAGTATTTT. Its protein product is CASRSGTSTDTQYF.

The chain's CDR3 is CASARLAGPYEQYF. The CDR3 nucleotides read TGTGCCAGCGCCAGACTAGCGGGGCCCTACGAGCAGTACTTC. The chain recombines TRBV5-5 with TRBJ2-7, with TRBD2 identical over 11 bases. Unmatched junction bases numbered 5, after V lost 7 bases and J lost 2 bases. The CDR3 is made up of 14 amino acids. The V gene's germline CDR1 is SGHKS and CDR2 YYEKEE (reference sequence).

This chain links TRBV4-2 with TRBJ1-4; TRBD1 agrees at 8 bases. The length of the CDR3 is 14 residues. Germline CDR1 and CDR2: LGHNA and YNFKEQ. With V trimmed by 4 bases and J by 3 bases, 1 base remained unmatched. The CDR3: CASSPGQANEKLFF. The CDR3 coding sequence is TGTGCCAGCAGCCCGGGACAGGCTAATGAAAAACTGTTTTTT.

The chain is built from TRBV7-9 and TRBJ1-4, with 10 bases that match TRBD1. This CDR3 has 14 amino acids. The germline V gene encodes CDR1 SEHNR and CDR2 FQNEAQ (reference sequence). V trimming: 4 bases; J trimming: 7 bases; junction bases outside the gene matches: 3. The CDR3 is CASSSRDRGEKLFF. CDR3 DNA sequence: TGTGCCAGCAGCTCCCGGGACAGGGGTGAAAAACTGTTTTTT.

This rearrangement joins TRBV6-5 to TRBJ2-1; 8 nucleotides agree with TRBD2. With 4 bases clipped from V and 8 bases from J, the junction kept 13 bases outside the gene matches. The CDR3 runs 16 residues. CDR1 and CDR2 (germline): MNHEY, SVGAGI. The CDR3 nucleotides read TGTGCCAGCAGTTCTCATCAGGCGGGAGGTGGCGATGAGCAGTTCTTC. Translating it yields CASSSHQAGGGDEQFF.

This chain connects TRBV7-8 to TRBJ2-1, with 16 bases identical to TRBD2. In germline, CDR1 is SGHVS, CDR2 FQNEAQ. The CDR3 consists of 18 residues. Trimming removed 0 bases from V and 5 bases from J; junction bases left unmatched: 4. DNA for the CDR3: TGTGCCAGCAGCTTAGCGGGACTAGCGGGAGGGAAACACAATGAGCAGTTCTTC. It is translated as CASSLAGLAGGKHNEQFF.

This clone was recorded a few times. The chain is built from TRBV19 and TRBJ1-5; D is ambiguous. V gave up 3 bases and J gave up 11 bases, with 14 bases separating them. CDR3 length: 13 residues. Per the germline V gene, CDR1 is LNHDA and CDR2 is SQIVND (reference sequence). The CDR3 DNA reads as TGTGCCAGTAGTATGGACGGATCGAGGGCCCAGCATTTT. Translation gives CASSMDGSRAQHF.

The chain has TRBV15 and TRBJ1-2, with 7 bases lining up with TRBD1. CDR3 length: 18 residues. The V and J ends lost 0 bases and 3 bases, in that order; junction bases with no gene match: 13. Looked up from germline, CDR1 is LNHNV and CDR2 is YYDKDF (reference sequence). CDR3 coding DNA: TGTGCCACCAGCAGAGAGAACAGGGGCGGCCTTTTCGACTATGGCTACACCTTC. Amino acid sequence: CATSRENRGGLFDYGYTF.

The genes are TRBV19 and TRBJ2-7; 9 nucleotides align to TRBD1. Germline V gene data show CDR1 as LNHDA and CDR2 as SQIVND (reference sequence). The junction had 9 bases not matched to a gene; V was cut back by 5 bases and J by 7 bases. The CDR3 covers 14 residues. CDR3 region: CASSRTGQGGEQYF. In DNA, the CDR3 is TGTGCCAGTAGTCGAACGGGACAGGGCGGAGAGCAGTACTTC.

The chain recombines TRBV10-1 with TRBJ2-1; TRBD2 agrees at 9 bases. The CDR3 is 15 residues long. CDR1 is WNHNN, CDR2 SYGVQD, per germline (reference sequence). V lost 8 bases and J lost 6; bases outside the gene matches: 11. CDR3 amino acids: CASSSPGTSSNEQFF. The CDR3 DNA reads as TGCGCCAGCTCTTCCCCCGGGACTAGCAGCAATGAGCAGTTCTTC.

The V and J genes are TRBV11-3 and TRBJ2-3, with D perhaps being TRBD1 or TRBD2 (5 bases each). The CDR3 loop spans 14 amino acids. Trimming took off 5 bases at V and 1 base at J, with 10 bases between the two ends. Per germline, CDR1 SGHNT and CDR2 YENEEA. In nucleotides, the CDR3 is TGTGCCAGCAGCCGGGGCAGGGGCACAGATACGCAGTATTTT. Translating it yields CASSRGRGTDTQYF.

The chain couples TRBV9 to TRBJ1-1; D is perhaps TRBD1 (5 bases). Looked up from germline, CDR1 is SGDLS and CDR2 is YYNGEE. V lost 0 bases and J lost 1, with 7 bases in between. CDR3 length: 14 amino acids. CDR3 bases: TGTGCCAGCAGCGTAGTCGGGGGGAACACTGAAGCTTTCTTT. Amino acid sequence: CASSVVGGNTEAFF.

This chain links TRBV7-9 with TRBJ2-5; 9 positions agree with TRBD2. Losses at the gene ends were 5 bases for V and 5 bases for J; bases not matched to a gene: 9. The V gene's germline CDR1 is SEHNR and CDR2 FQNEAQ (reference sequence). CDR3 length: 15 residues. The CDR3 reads CASSAPGLAGETQYF. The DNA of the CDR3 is TGTGCCAGCAGCGCCCCGGGACTAGCCGGGGAGACCCAGTACTTC. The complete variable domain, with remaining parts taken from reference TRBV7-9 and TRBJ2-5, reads DTGVSQNPRHKITKRGQNVTFRCDPISEHNRLYWYRQTLGQGPEFLTYFQNEAQLEKSRLLSDRFSAERPKGSFSTLEIQRTEQGDSAMYLCASSAPGLAGETQYFGPGTRLLVL.

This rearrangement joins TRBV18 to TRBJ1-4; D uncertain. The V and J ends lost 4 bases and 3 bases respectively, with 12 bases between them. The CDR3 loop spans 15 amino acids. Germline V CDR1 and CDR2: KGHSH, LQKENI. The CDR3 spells CASSRSGGSNEKLFF. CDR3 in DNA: TGTGCCAGCTCACGCTCAGGCGGATCTAATGAAAAACTGTTTTTT.

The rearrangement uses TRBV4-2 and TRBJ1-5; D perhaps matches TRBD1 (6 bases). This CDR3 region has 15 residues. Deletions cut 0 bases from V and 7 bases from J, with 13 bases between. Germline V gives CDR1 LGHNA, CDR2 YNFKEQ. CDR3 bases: TGTGCCAGCAGCCAAGATAGGACAGCGAGGCAGCCCCAGCATTTT. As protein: CASSQDRTARQPQHF.

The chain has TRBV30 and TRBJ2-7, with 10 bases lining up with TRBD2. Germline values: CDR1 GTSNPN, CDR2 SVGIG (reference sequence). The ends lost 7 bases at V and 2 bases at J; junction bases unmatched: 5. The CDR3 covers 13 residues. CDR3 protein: CASRTSGTYEQYF. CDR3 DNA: TGTGCCTCTAGGACTAGCGGCACCTACGAGCAGTACTTC.

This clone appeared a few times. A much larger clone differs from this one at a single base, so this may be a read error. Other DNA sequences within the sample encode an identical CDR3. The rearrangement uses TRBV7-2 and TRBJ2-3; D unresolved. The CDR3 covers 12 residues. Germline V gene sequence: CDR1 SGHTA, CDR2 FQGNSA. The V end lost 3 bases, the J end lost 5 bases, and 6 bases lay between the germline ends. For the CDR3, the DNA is TGTGCCAGCAGCTTTAAACAAGATACGCAGTATTTT. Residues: CASSFKQDTQYF.

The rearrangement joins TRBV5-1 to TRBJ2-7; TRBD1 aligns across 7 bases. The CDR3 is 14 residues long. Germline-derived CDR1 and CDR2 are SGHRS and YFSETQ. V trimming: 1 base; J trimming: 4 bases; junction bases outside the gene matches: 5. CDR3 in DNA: TGCGCCAGCAGCTTGTTTCTACAGGGGTACGAGCAGTACTTC. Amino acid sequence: CASSLFLQGYEQYF.